The 13 T cell receptor beta chains below were found in one sample sequenced in a study of regulatory T cells in long-lasting Graves disease. Time point: newly diagnosed GD, antithyroid drugs for less than 3 months. RNA isolated from PBMCs was used to make the TCR library. CDR3 regions were amplified by Arm-PCR using iRepertoire HTBI primers to build TCR beta libraries. TCRdb ran MiXCR on the multiplex PCR reads and lists one entry per CDR3 protein. This sample has roughly 560,000 distinct CDR3 sequences, with around 13% found just once. A further study also used this sample, focusing on T cells in Graves' hyperthyroidism and ophthalmopathy.

The input for sequencing was peripheral blood mononuclear cells (PBMCs), taken at new diagnosis, from a patient treated with antithyroid drugs. These receptors came from a woman in her twenties or thirties with Graves disease.

This clonotype was observed many times. The chain couples TRBV12-3 or TRBV12-4 to TRBJ2-6; D is ambiguous. V shed 1 base and J shed 1 base, with 11 bases lying between them. The CDR3 runs 17 residues. In nucleotides, the CDR3 is TGTGCCAGCAGTTTAGGTTGGGGAACATCTGGGGCCAACGTCCTGACTTTC. It translates to CASSLGWGTSGANVLTF.

This clonotype occurred a few times. The chain uses TRBV20-1 and TRBJ2-7; 8 positions agree with TRBD1. Germline values: CDR1 DFQATT, CDR2 SNEGSKA (reference sequence). This CDR3 comprises 14 residues. V lost 4 bases, J lost 7 bases, and 12 bases stayed unmatched. CDR3 DNA sequence: TGCAGTGCTACCCGACAGGGGAAATGGGGGGAGCAGTACTTC. Translating it yields CSATRQGKWGEQYF.

The chain links TRBV6-2 or TRBV6-3 to TRBJ2-3; 10 bases are shared with TRBD1. This CDR3 has 16 residues. After removal of 1 base from V and 2 bases from J, the junction contained 3 bases not matched to a gene. Germline V lookup: CDR1 MNHEY, CDR2 SVGEGT. CDR3 in DNA: TGTGCCAGCAGTTACTGGGGACAGGGGACCACAGATACGCAGTATTTT. This sequence encodes CASSYWGQGTTDTQYF.

At least ten counts were recorded for this clonotype. This chain uses TRBV6-4 with TRBJ2-6; 11 bases are a match to TRBD1. Per germline, CDR1 MRHNA and CDR2 SNTAGT. Losses at the gene ends were 6 bases for V and 0 bases for J; bases not matched to a gene: 1. This CDR3 has 16 amino acids. CDR3 protein: CASRGTGGSGANVLTF. DNA of the CDR3: TGTGCCAGCAGAGGGACAGGGGGCTCTGGGGCCAACGTCCTGACTTTC.

This clonotype was recorded many times. The chain uses TRBV15 and TRBJ1-1; 9 bases line up with TRBD1. In germline, CDR1 is LNHNV, CDR2 YYDKDF (reference sequence). The J segment lost 4 bases and the V segment lost 3 bases, leaving 6 bases of the junction unmatched. The CDR3 runs 15 residues. In DNA form, the CDR3 reads TGTGCCACCAGCAGGGACAGGGGAGTTGGCACTGAAGCTTTCTTT. It encodes CATSRDRGVGTEAFF.

As regards this clonotype: A far larger clone is off by one base, so a read error is likely. This sequence joins TRBV7-2 and TRBJ2-3, with D perhaps assigned TRBD1 or TRBD2 (5 bases each). The CDR3 is 16 amino acids. CDR1 is SGHTA and CDR2 is FQGNSA in the germline V gene. The CDR3 DNA is TGTGCCAACAGCTCGGGACGGTCCCTCGGGCGAGATACGCAGTATTTT. Its protein is CANSSGRSLGRDTQYF.

The chain combines TRBV7-2 with TRBJ1-2, with 7 nucleotides matching TRBD1. Unmatched junction bases numbered 7, after V lost 4 bases and J lost 8 bases. This CDR3 contains 13 residues. The germline V gene encodes CDR1 SGHTA and CDR2 FQGNSA. The CDR3 region has the DNA TGTGCCAGCAGCTCCCAGACAGGGTTAGGCTACACCTTC. This sequence encodes CASSSQTGLGYTF. Supplemented by reference TRBV7-2 and TRBJ1-2, the full variable domain reads GAGVSQSPSNKVTEKGKDVELRCDPISGHTALYWYRQSLGQGLEFLIYFQGNSAPDKSGLPSDRFSAERTGGSVSTLTIQRTQQEDSAVYLCASSSQTGLGYTFGSGTRLTVV.

This clonotype has more than one count but fewer than ten. The chain carries TRBV27 and TRBJ2-3, with a weak D call TRBD2 (5 bases). Germline V CDR1 and CDR2: MNHEY, SMNVEV (reference sequence). Between the trimmed V and J ends, which lost 2 bases and 1 base, there was a span of 19 bases. There are 18 residues in the CDR3. This CDR3 is CASSLHGNDRAGTDTQYF. In DNA, the CDR3 is TGTGCCAGCAGTTTACACGGGAACGACCGGGCGGGCACAGATACGCAGTATTTT.

The chain has TRBV28 and TRBJ2-7; possible D gene TRBD1, 6 bases. Germline V gives CDR1 MDHEN, CDR2 SYDVKM. The CDR3 is made up of 15 amino acids. The ends were cut back, 6 bases at V and 5 bases at J, with 20 bases in the middle. The CDR3 DNA reads TGTGCCAGCAGCCCACGGGTAGGGGGATACAACGAGCAGTACTTC. Encoded protein: CASSPRVGGYNEQYF.

This clonotype was seen many times. The V and J genes are TRBV13 and TRBJ2-1; D gene unclear. The CDR3 covers 12 residues. The germline V gene has CDR1 PRHDT and CDR2 FYEKMQ (reference sequence). Trimming pared 2 bases from V and 9 bases from J, leaving 8 bases between. CDR3 sequence (DNA): TGTGCCAGCAGCTTACCGAGTGGTGAGCAGTTCTTC. Its protein product is CASSLPSGEQFF.

This rearrangement joins TRBV7-2 to TRBJ1-2, with D possibly matching TRBD1 (6 bases). With 2 bases removed from V and 2 bases from J, the gap between germline ends came to 24 bases. The CDR3 is 19 amino acids. Germline CDR1 SGHTA, CDR2 FQGNSA. CDR3: CASSLPLARGHPMNYGYTF. CDR3 sequence (DNA): TGTGCCAGCAGCTTACCATTGGCCCGGGGACACCCAATGAACTATGGCTACACCTTC.

This clonotype was counted many times. This chain uses TRBV7-2 with TRBJ2-3; D call uncertain. The CDR3 has 13 residues. V was shortened by 1 base and J by 6 bases, with 8 bases between the two germline ends. Germline V lookup: CDR1 SGHTA, CDR2 FQGNSA. CDR3 DNA sequence: TGTGCCAGCAGCTTAGAGATTGCGGATACGCAGTATTTT. This codes for CASSLEIADTQYF.

The rearrangement uses TRBV30 and TRBJ1-5, with D unclear. The ends were cut back, 2 bases at V and 2 bases at J, with 7 bases in the middle. CDR3 length: 13 amino acids. Per the germline V gene, CDR1 is GTSNPN and CDR2 is SVGIG (reference sequence). The DNA for the CDR3 is TGTGCCTGGAGTAACGGGGGCAATCAGCCCCAGCATTTT. Translated: CAWSNGGNQPQHF.